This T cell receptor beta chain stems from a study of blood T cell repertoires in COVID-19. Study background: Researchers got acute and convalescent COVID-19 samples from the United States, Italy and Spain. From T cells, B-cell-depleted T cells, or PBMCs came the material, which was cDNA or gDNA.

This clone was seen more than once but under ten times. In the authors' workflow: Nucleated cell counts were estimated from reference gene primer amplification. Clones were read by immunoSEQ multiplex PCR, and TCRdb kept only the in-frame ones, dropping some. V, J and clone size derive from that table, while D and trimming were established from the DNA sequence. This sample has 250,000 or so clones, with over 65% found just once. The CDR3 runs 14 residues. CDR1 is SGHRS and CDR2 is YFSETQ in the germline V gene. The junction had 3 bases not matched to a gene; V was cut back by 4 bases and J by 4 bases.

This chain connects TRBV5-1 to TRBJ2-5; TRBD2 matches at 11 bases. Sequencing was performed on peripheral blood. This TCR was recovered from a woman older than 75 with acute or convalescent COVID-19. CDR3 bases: TGCGCCAGCAGCACCGGACTAGCGGGAGAGACCCAGTACTTC. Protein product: CASSTGLAGETQYF.